Presented here are 29 T cell receptor beta chains from one specimen sequenced in a study of blood T cell repertoires in COVID-19. This table comes from immunoSEQ multiplex PCR, and its TCRdb copy is limited to in-frame clones, with some not included. Counted here are roughly 100,000 clones, about 90% occurring once; the ten biggest clones make up 3.5% to 4%. The specimen sequenced was peripheral blood. All receptors come from a woman between 55 and 75 years old with acute or convalescent COVID-19.

The rearrangement joins TRBV18 to TRBJ2-5, with D perhaps matching TRBD2 (6 bases). Germline CDR1 KGHSH, CDR2 LQKENI. With 6 bases removed from V and 5 bases from J, the gap between germline ends came to 10 bases. The CDR3 length is 12 residues. CDR3: CASSLSGETQYF. The CDR3, as DNA: TGTGCCAGCTCTCTCAGCGGGGAGACCCAGTACTTC.

The J gene is TRBJ2-3, the V gene TRBV5-1; a weak D match, TRBD1 (6 bases). The ends were cut back, 0 bases at V and 4 bases at J, with 12 bases in the middle. The CDR3 runs to 15 residues. Germline V gene lookup returns CDR1 SGHRS and CDR2 YFSETQ. The CDR3 nucleotides read TGCGCCAGCAGCTTGGAGCCACACAGGGCAGATACGCAGTATTTT. Its protein is CASSLEPHRADTQYF.

The chain couples TRBV6-5 to TRBJ2-7; maybe TRBD1 (5 bases). Trimming pared 7 bases from V and 2 bases from J, leaving 9 bases between. This CDR3 is built from 12 residues. Germline assignment: CDR1 MNHEY and CDR2 SVGAGI. CDR3 in DNA: TGTGCCAGCACGGACATTGCCTACGAGCAGTACTTC. Protein product: CASTDIAYEQYF.

This chain joins TRBV25-1 and TRBJ2-7; 8 bases match TRBD1. Germline V gene lookup returns CDR1 MGHDK and CDR2 SYGVNS. The CDR3 extends over 15 amino acids. V shed 3 bases, J shed 2 bases, and the junction held 6 bases outside the gene matches. In DNA, the CDR3 is TGTGCCAGCAGTGACAGGGGGACAGGTCCCTACGAGCAGTACTTC. Amino acids: CASSDRGTGPYEQYF.

This chain joins TRBV19 and TRBJ2-3; 9 bases line up with TRBD2. The CDR3 loop spans 13 amino acids. The ends lost 7 bases at V and 6 bases at J; junction bases unmatched: 5. Looked up from germline, CDR1 is LNHDA and CDR2 is SQIVND (reference sequence). Written as DNA, the CDR3 is TGTGCCAGTACGACTAGCGGTAGGGATACGCAGTATTTT. Protein product: CASTTSGRDTQYF.

This clone occurred once. This chain connects TRBV19 to TRBJ1-4; no reliable D call. The V gene's germline CDR1 is LNHDA and CDR2 SQIVND (reference sequence). The CDR3 length is 14 residues. The V and J ends lost 7 bases and 5 bases respectively, with 14 bases between them. The CDR3 bases are TGTGCCAGTACCTTCCTACCGGGAAATGAAAAACTGTTTTTT. This codes for CASTFLPGNEKLFF.

The chain employs TRBV11-2 and TRBJ1-1; 9 nucleotides agree with TRBD1. Germline-derived CDR1 and CDR2 are SGHAT and FQNNGV. This CDR3 contains 15 residues. Trimming cost V 5 bases and J 4 bases; bases outside gene matches: 8. The CDR3 nucleotides are TGTGCCAGCAGCACCCTGACAGGGGGGATCACTGAAGCTTTCTTT. Its translation is CASSTLTGGITEAFF.

The J gene is TRBJ2-3, the V gene TRBV19, with 12 nucleotides matching TRBD2. The CDR3 runs to 15 residues. J gave up 1 base and V 6 bases, and 2 bases lay outside the gene matches. The V gene's germline CDR1 is LNHDA and CDR2 SQIVND (reference sequence). CDR3 in DNA: TGTGCCAGTAGGGGACTAGCGGGCGGCACAGATACGCAGTATTTT. Encoded protein: CASRGLAGGTDTQYF.

The chain carries TRBV11-1 and TRBJ2-2, with D perhaps matching TRBD2 (6 bases). Trimming shortened V by 5 bases and J by 0 bases, and 10 bases separated the two germline ends. The CDR3 length is 15 residues. The germline V gene has CDR1 SGHAT and CDR2 FQDESV (reference sequence). This CDR3 is CASSPGGANTGELFF. The CDR3, as DNA: TGTGCCAGCAGCCCCGGAGGGGCGAACACCGGGGAGCTGTTTTTT.

Written as DNA, the CDR3 is TGTGCCAGCAGCCAGCCAGGGGGCTCTGGAAACACCATATATTTT. This gives the protein CASSQPGGSGNTIYF. V is TRBV14 and J is TRBJ1-3; 7 bases are shared with TRBD1. Trimming took 3 bases from V and 0 from J; bases not matched to a gene: 2. Germline CDR1 is SGHDN and CDR2 is FVKESK. The CDR3 has 15 residues.

This clone appeared a single time. CDR3: CASSFRRYTEAFF. The CDR3, as DNA: TGTGCCAGCAGTTTCCGCCGGTACACTGAAGCTTTCTTT. The gene calls are TRBV12-3 or TRBV12-4 and TRBJ1-1; no definite D call. This CDR3 region has 13 residues. Between the trimmed V and J ends, which lost 3 bases and 3 bases, there was a span of 8 bases.

The chain recombines TRBV29-1 with TRBJ2-7; a weak D match, TRBD2 (7 bases). The ends were cut back, 6 bases at V and 2 bases at J, with 14 bases in the middle. CDR1 is SQVTM and CDR2 is ANQGSEA in the germline V gene. The CDR3 length is 13 residues. The CDR3, as DNA: TGCAGCGTCGAGGGGGGGCCTGCCTACGAGCAGTACTTC. Translation: CSVEGGPAYEQYF.

The chain uses TRBV28 and TRBJ2-1; D might be TRBD2 (5 bases). Germline CDR1 and CDR2: MDHEN and SYDVKM. This CDR3 region has 16 residues. The V end was cut by 6 bases, the J end by 4 bases, with 19 bases between. CDR3 sequence reads: CASSSSSGWSYNEQFF. CDR3 in DNA: TGTGCCAGCAGCTCCTCGAGCGGTTGGTCTTACAATGAGCAGTTCTTC.

This rearrangement joins TRBV19 to TRBJ2-3, with D uncertain. Trimming removed 6 bases at V and 6 bases at J, with 13 bases between. Germline CDR1 LNHDA, CDR2 SQIVND (reference sequence). The CDR3 consists of 13 residues. The CDR3 DNA reads TGTGCCAGTAGGAGAATCGCGAGCGATACGCAGTATTTT. Translating gives CASRRIASDTQYF.

The chain combines TRBV5-1 with TRBJ2-1; D is possibly TRBD2 (6 bases). CDR3 size: 15 residues. Per the germline V gene, CDR1 is SGHRS and CDR2 is YFSETQ. V was cut by 0 bases and J by 9 bases, with 16 bases left in between. DNA for the CDR3: TGCGCCAGCAGCTTGGGGGACTCCGTCATAGCTGAGCAGTTCTTC. Its protein is CASSLGDSVIAEQFF.

The chain couples TRBV27 to TRBJ1-5; 7 nucleotides agree with TRBD1. Germline trimming cut 5 bases from V and 5 bases from J; bases unmatched to any gene: 6. The CDR3 has 14 residues. Germline V lookup: CDR1 MNHEY, CDR2 SMNVEV (reference sequence). Here the CDR3 DNA reads TGTGCCAGCAGTCCCCGACAGGGAGATCAGCCCCAGCATTTT. It specifies CASSPRQGDQPQHF.

The chain recombines TRBV27 with TRBJ2-5, with a tentative D call TRBD2 (7 bases). The germline V gene has CDR1 MNHEY and CDR2 SMNVEV (reference sequence). Trimming removed 8 bases from V and 2 bases from J, with 18 bases in between. The CDR3 has 15 residues. The DNA of the CDR3 is TGTGCCAGCCGAATGAGGGGGGGCCAACAAGAGACCCAGTACTTC. This translates into CASRMRGGQQETQYF.

The rearrangement uses TRBV12-3 or TRBV12-4 and TRBJ1-3, with D unclear. Trimming removed 5 bases from V and 5 bases from J, with 7 bases in between. The CDR3 loop spans 12 amino acids. The CDR3 loop is CASSGDRNTIYF. CDR3 DNA: TGTGCCAGCAGTGGAGACCGAAACACCATATATTTT.

V usage is TRBV12-5 and J usage is TRBJ1-4; 10 bases map to TRBD1. The CDR3 covers 14 residues. V shed 6 bases and J 7 bases; nucleotides not matched to a gene: 5. Germline V gives CDR1 LGHNT, CDR2 FRNRAP. The CDR3 DNA follows: TGTGCTAGTGGCACCGGGACAGGGGTTGAAAAACTGTTTTTT. It codes for CASGTGTGVEKLFF.

This clone was counted between two and nine times. The chain joins TRBV5-1 to TRBJ1-1; D gene ambiguous. The CDR3 is 14 residues long. The germline CDR1 and CDR2 sequences are SGHRS and YFSETQ. The V end was cut by 1 base, the J end by 1 base, with 8 bases between. Written as DNA, the CDR3 is TGCGCCAGCAGCTTGTTTTCAGGGAACACTGAAGCTTTCTTT. The encoded protein is CASSLFSGNTEAFF.

The chain joins TRBV11-3 to TRBJ2-2, with 9 nucleotides matching TRBD1. This CDR3 is 16 amino acids long. Trimming took 0 bases from V and 4 from J; bases not matched to a gene: 3. The germline CDR1 and CDR2 sequences are SGHNT and YENEEA. The CDR3 loop is CASSLDGQGPTGELFF. In nucleotides, the CDR3 is TGTGCCAGCAGCTTAGATGGACAGGGGCCCACCGGGGAGCTGTTTTTT.

The chain couples TRBV30 to TRBJ2-7; TRBD1 is a possible D gene (5 bases). This CDR3 is 14 amino acids long. The germline V gene encodes CDR1 GTSNPN and CDR2 SVGIG (reference sequence). Trimming pared 0 bases from V and 3 bases from J, leaving 12 bases between. Written as DNA, the CDR3 is TGTGCCTGGAGTGTACCGGGCAGGGTCTACGAGCAGTACGTC. As protein: CAWSVPGRVYEQYV.

This rearrangement joins TRBV27 to TRBJ2-1; 7 bases map to TRBD1. V trimming: 3 bases; J trimming: 6 bases; junction bases outside the gene matches: 8. The length of the CDR3 is 15 residues. Germline CDR1 MNHEY, CDR2 SMNVEV (reference sequence). DNA for the CDR3: TGTGCCAGCAGTTTGCAGGGACAGTCAAGCAATGAGCAGTTCTTC. It specifies CASSLQGQSSNEQFF.

This sequence joins TRBV11-3 and TRBJ1-3; D perhaps matches TRBD1 (6 bases). The CDR3 is made up of 16 amino acids. The germline V and J ends were trimmed by 5 bases and 2 bases, with 16 bases remaining between them. Germline V gene data show CDR1 as SGHNT and CDR2 as YENEEA. The DNA of the CDR3 is TGTGCCAGCAGCACGGGGGGGCAGTCTCCTGGAAACACCATATATTTT. Residues: CASSTGGQSPGNTIYF.

Here the CDR3 DNA reads TGTGCCAGCAGTTTAGGCGGGTATAATTCACCCCTCCACTTT. It translates to CASSLGGYNSPLHF. The chain is built from TRBV28 and TRBJ1-6; D call uncertain. There are 14 residues in the CDR3. CDR1 MDHEN and CDR2 SYDVKM come from the germline V gene. V shed 2 bases and J shed 4 bases, with 6 bases lying between them.

V and J are TRBV19 and TRBJ1-1; D ambiguous. Germline lookup yields CDR1 LNHDA and CDR2 SQIVND (reference sequence). Between the trimmed V and J ends, which lost 5 bases and 2 bases, there was a span of 12 bases. The CDR3 is 14 amino acids. The CDR3 DNA reads as TGTGCCAGTAGTGCCACCGGGATTAACACTGAAGCTTTCTTT. It is translated as CASSATGINTEAFF.

This chain uses TRBV5-1 with TRBJ2-5; D may be TRBD2 (6 bases). The CDR3 totals 14 residues. Germline assignment: CDR1 SGHRS and CDR2 YFSETQ. V was cut by 4 bases and J by 2 bases, with 12 bases left in between. The CDR3 nucleotides are TGCGCCAGCAGCCCAACTAGCAGACAAGAGACCCAGTACTTC. Its protein product is CASSPTSRQETQYF. Drawing the rest from reference TRBV5-1 and TRBJ2-5, the complete variable domain is KAGVTQTPRYLIKTRGQQVTLSCSPISGHRSVSWYQQTPGQGLQFLFEYFSETQRNKGNFPGRFSGRQFSNSRSEMNVSTLELGDSALYLCASSPTSRQETQYFGPGTRLLVL.

This chain connects TRBV10-3 to TRBJ2-1; a weak D match, TRBD1 (6 bases). Trimming took 0 bases from V and 10 from J, leaving 10 bases between them. The CDR3 loop spans 13 amino acids. The germline CDR1 and CDR2 sequences are ENHRY and SYGVKD. CDR3 bases: TGTGCCATCAGTGAGTCTTTCGGGACAGAGCAGTTCTTC. Translating gives CAISESFGTEQFF.

This clone was detected only a few times. The chain links TRBV19 to TRBJ1-6, with D possibly TRBD1 on 6 matching bases. With 3 bases removed from V and 1 base from J, the gap between germline ends came to 10 bases. Germline V lookup: CDR1 LNHDA, CDR2 SQIVND (reference sequence). The CDR3 runs 16 residues. CDR3 nucleotides: TGTGCCAGTAGTATCCTACAGGGTTCCTATAATTCACCCCTCCACTTT. Translating it yields CASSILQGSYNSPLHF. The full variable domain, in which reference TRBV19 and TRBJ1-6 provide the parts outside the CDR3, is DGGITQSPKYLFRKEGQNVTLSCEQNLNHDAMYWYRQDPGQGLRLIYYSQIVNDFQKGDIAEGYSVSREKKESFPLTVTSAQKNPTAFYLCASSILQGSYNSPLHFGNGTRLTVT.